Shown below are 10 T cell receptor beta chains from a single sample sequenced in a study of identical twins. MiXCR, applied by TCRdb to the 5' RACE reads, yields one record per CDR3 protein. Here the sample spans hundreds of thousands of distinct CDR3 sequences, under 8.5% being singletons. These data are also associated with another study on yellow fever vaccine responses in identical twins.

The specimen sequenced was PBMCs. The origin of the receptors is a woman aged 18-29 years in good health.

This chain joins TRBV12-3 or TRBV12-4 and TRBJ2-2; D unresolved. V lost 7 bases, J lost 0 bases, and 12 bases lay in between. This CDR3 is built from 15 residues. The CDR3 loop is CASTAGRTNTGELFF. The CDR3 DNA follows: TGTGCCAGCACCGCCGGACGGACGAACACCGGGGAGCTGTTTTTT.

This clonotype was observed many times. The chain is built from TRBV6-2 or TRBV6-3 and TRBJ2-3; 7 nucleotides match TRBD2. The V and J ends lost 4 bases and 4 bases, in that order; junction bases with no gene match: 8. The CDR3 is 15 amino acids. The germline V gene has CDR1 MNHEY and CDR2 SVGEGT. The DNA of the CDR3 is TGTGCCAGCAGTTTGCTAGCGGATGGTGCAGATACGCAGTATTTT. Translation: CASSLLADGADTQYF.

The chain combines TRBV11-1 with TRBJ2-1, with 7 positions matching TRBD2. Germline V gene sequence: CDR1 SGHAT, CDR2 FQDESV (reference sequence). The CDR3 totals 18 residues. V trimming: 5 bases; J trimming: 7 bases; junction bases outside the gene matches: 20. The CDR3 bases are TGTGCCAGCAGCGCCCTCGGAGGGGAGGGAGTAATAGGAAATGAGCAGTTCTTC. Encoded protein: CASSALGGEGVIGNEQFF.

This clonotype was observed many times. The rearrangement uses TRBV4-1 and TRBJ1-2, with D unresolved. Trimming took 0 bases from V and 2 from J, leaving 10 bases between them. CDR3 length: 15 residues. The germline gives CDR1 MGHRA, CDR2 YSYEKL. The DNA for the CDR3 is TGCGCCAGCAGCCAAGAAGACCGAGTCAACTATGGCTACACCTTC. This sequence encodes CASSQEDRVNYGYTF.

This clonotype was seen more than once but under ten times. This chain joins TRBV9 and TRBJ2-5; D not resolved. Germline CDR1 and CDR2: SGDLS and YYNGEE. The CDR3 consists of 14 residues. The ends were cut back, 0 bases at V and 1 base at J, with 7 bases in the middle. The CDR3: CASSVGGIQETQYF. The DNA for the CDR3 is TGTGCCAGCAGCGTAGGAGGCATCCAAGAGACCCAGTACTTC.

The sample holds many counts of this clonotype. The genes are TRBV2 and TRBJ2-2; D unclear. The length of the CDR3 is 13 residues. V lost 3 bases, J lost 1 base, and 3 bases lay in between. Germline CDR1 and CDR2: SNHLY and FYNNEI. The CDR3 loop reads CASSEWNTGELFF. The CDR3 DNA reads TGTGCCAGCAGTGAGTGGAACACCGGGGAGCTGTTTTTT.

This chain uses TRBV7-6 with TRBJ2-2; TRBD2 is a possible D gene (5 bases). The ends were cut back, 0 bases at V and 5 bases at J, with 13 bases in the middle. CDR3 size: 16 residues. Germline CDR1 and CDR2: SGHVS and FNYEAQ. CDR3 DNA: TGTGCCAGCAGCTTAGCTAGTCTAGCAGGAACCGGGGAGCTGTTTTTT. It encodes CASSLASLAGTGELFF.

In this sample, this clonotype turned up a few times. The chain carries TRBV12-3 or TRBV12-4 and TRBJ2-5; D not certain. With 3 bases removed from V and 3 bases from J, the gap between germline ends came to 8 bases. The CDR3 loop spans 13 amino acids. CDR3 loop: CASSFYWEETQYF. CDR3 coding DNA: TGTGCCAGCAGTTTTTATTGGGAAGAGACCCAGTACTTC.

The CDR3 loop reads CASSDIQGATQYF. CDR3 bases: TGTGCCAGCAGTGACATACAGGGGGCAACGCAGTATTTT. This chain links TRBV6-1 with TRBJ2-3, with 9 nucleotides matching TRBD1. Trimming cost V 3 bases and J 9 bases; bases outside gene matches: 4. Per the germline V gene, CDR1 is MNHNS and CDR2 is SASEGT. The CDR3 contains 13 residues.

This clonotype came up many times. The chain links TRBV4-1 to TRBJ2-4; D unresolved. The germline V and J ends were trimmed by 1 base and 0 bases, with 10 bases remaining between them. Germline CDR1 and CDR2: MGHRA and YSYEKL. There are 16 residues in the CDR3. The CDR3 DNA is TGCGCCAGCAGCCAAGTCGGCCTTTTAGCCAAAAACATTCAGTACTTC. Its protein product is CASSQVGLLAKNIQYF.